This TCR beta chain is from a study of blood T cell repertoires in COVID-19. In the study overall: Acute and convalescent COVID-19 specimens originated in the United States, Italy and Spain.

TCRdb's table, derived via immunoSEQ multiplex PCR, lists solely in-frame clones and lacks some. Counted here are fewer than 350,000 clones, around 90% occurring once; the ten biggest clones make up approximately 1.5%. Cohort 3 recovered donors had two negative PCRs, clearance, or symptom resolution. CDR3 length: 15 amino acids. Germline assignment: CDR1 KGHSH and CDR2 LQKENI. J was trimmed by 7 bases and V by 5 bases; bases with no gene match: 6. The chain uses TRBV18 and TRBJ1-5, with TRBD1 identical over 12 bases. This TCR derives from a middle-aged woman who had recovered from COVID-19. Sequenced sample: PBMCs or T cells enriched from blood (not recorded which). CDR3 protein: CASSKGQGALQPQHF. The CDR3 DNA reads TGTGCCAGCTCAAAGGGACAGGGGGCGTTGCAGCCCCAGCATTTT. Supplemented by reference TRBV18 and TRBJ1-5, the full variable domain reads NAGVMQNPRHLVRRRGQEARLRCSPMKGHSHVYWYRQLPEEGLKFMVYLQKENIIDESGMPKERFSAEFPKEGPSILRIQQVVRGDSAAYFCASSKGQGALQPQHFGDGTRLSIL.